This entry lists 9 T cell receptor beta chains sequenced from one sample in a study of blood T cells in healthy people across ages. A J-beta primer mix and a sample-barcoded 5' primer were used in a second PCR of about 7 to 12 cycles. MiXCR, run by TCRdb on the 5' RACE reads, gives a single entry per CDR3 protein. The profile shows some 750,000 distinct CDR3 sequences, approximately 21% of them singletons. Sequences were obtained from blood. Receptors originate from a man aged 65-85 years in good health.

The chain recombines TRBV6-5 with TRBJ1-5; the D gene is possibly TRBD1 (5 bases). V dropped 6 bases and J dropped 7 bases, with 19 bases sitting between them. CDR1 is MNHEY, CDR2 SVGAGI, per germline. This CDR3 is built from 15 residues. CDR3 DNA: TGTGCCAGCAGCTCCCTGGGGGGTCCAGGCCAGCCCCAGCATTTT. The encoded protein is CASSSLGGPGQPQHF.

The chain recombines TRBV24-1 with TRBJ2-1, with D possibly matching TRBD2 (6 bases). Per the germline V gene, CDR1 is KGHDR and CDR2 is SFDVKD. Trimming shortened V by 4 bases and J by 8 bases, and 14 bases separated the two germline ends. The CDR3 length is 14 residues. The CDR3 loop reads CATSDPTRIHEQFF. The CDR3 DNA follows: TGTGCCACCAGTGACCCGACTAGGATCCATGAGCAGTTCTTC.

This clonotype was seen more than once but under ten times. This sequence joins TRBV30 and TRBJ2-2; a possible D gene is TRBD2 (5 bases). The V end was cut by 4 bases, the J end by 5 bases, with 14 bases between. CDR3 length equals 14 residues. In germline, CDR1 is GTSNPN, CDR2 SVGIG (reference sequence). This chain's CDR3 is CAWKVGVETGELFF. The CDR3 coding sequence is TGTGCCTGGAAGGTGGGAGTGGAGACCGGGGAGCTGTTTTTT.

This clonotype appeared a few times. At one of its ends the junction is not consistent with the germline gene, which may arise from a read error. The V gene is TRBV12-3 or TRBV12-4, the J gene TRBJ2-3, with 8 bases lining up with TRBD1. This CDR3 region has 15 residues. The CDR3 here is CASSPGTGPLDTRYF. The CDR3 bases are TGTGCCAGCAGTCCCGGGACAGGACCGCTGGATACGCGGTATTTT.

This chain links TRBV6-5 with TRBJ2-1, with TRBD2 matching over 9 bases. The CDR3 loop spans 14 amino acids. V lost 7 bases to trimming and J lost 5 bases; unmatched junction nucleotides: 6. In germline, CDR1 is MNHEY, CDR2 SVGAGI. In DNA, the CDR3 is TGTGCCAGCATGGGCGGGGGGGCCCACAATGAGCAGTTCTTC. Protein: CASMGGGAHNEQFF.

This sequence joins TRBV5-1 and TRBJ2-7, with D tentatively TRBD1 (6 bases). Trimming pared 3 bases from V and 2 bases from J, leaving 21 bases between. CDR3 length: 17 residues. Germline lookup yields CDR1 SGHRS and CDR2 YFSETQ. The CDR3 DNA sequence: TGCGCCAGCAGCTGGTTCCCTAGGGGGTCCCCAGCCTACGAGCAGTACTTC. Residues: CASSWFPRGSPAYEQYF.

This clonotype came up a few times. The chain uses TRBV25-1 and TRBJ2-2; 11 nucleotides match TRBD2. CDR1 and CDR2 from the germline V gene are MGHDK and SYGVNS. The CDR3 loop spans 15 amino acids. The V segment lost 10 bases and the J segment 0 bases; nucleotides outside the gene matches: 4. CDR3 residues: CATQGLAANTGELFF. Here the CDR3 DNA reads TGTGCCACGCAGGGACTAGCGGCGAACACCGGGGAGCTGTTTTTT.

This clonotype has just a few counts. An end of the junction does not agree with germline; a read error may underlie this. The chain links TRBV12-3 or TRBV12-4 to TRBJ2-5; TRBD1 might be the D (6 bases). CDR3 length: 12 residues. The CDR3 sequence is CASSHNRDTRIF. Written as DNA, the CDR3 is TGTGCCAGCAGCCACAACCGGGACACTCGGATCTTC.

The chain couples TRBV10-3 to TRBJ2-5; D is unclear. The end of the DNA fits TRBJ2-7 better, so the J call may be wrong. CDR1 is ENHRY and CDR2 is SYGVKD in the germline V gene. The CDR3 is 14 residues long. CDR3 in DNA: TGTGCCATCAGTGAGTGGGGTGAGCACTACGAGCAGTACGTC. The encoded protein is CAISEWGEHYEQYV.